This entry lists 18 T cell receptor beta chains sequenced from one sample in a study of liver allograft versus peripheral blood T cells. Study summary: Repertoires from peripheral blood of liver transplant recipients were compared with those inside their transplanted livers.

TCRdb reanalysed the reads using MiXCR and keeps one entry per CDR3 protein. Counted here are approximately 13,000 distinct CDR3 sequences, more than 20% occurring once; the ten biggest clones make up approximately 5.5%. The receptors derive from a human patient who had a liver transplant. A subset of T cells may come from the graft donor.

Concerning this clonotype: This could be a read error, since a much larger clone is one nucleotide away. V gene TRBV9 combines with J gene TRBJ1-1; no firm D call. Germline V gene data show CDR1 as SGDLS and CDR2 as YYNGEE. V was clipped by 0 bases and J by 6 bases, with 15 bases between them. This CDR3 comprises 15 residues. Here the CDR3 DNA reads TGTGCCAGCAGCGTAGACCGCTACCCGTCAGCTGAAGCTTTCTTT. Protein: CASSVDRYPSAEAFF.

The chain recombines TRBV20-1 with TRBJ2-7; D uncertain. V lost 3 bases, J lost 0 bases, and 6 bases lay in between. CDR3 size: 12 residues. Germline CDR1 reads DFQATT; CDR2 reads SNEGSKA (reference sequence). The DNA for the CDR3 is TGCAGTGCTAGTACAGCCTCCTACGAGCAGTACTTC. Its protein product is CSASTASYEQYF.

This clonotype was recorded many times. The chain recombines TRBV6-5 with TRBJ1-4, with D perhaps TRBD1 (6 bases). The germline V gene encodes CDR1 MNHEY and CDR2 SVGAGI. Trimming stripped 7 bases from V and 0 bases from J, with 18 bases between. The CDR3 runs 17 residues. CDR3 in DNA: TGTGCCAGCACCCCCCGGGGGCGAGGTTCAACTAATGAAAAACTGTTTTTT. Its protein product is CASTPRGRGSTNEKLFF.

This clonotype was recorded at least ten times. The chain is built from TRBV6-1 and TRBJ1-5; the match to TRBD1 covers 9 bases. The germline V gene encodes CDR1 MNHNS and CDR2 SASEGT. The CDR3 sequence is 15 residues long. The V and J ends lost 7 bases and 3 bases, in that order; junction bases with no gene match: 7. This CDR3 reads CASTLDRGINQPQHF. DNA of the CDR3: TGTGCCAGCACTCTTGACAGGGGGATCAATCAGCCCCAGCATTTT.

The chain joins TRBV6-2 or TRBV6-3 to TRBJ1-1; possibly TRBD1 for D (5 bases). CDR3 length equals 17 residues. CDR1 is MNHEY, CDR2 SVGEGT, per germline. Trimming stripped 3 bases from V and 1 base from J, with 18 bases between. CDR3 in amino acids: CASSYSPHKRGNTEAFF. Written as DNA, the CDR3 is TGTGCCAGCAGTTATTCCCCCCATAAAAGGGGGAACACTGAAGCTTTCTTT.

In its sample, this clonotype ranks as medium-sized. This chain joins TRBV29-1 and TRBJ1-1; 9 bases match TRBD1. The junction had 7 bases not matched to a gene; V was cut back by 4 bases and J by 1 base. This CDR3 spans 15 amino acids. CDR1 and CDR2 (germline): SQVTM, ANQGSEA. As DNA, the CDR3 is TGCAGCGTTGGGGGACAGGGCGGTTGGAACACTGAAGCTTTCTTT. It specifies CSVGGQGGWNTEAFF.

This clonotype was found a few times. The chain uses TRBV5-4 and TRBJ2-7; 7 nucleotides align to TRBD2. Germline lookup yields CDR1 SGHNT and CDR2 YYREEE (reference sequence). J gave up 6 bases and V 3 bases, and 9 bases lay outside the gene matches. The CDR3 spans 14 residues. The CDR3 region has the DNA TGTGCCAGCAGCTCCTACTGGCGGGGGACCGAGCAGTACTTC. It is translated as CASSSYWRGTEQYF.

This clonotype is labeled medium-sized. The J gene is TRBJ1-6, the V gene TRBV6-6; a weak D match, TRBD1 (5 bases). The CDR3 loop spans 14 amino acids. Trimming took 7 bases from V and 2 from J, leaving 9 bases between them. The germline V gene has CDR1 MNHNY and CDR2 SVGAGI (reference sequence). In nucleotides, the CDR3 is TGTGCCAGCAAGGGGCAGACCTATAATTCACCCCTCCACTTT. Translated, it gives CASKGQTYNSPLHF.

This chain links TRBV5-5 with TRBJ1-1; tentative D call: TRBD1 (6 bases). V dropped 3 bases and J dropped 7 bases, with 13 bases sitting between them. This CDR3 is 13 amino acids long. CDR1 and CDR2 from the germline V gene are SGHKS and YYEKEE (reference sequence). The chain's CDR3 is CASSSTGTNEAFF. Here the CDR3 DNA reads TGTGCCAGCAGCTCTACAGGGACCAATGAAGCTTTCTTT.

A note on this clonotype: This could be a read error, since a much larger clone is one nucleotide away. The gene calls are TRBV6-1 and TRBJ1-2; D unclear. This CDR3 region has 13 residues. Germline loops: CDR1 MNHNS, CDR2 SASEGT. The CDR3 sequence is CAGSPERPRGYTF. The CDR3 bases are TGTGCCGGCAGTCCTGAGCGGCCCAGGGGCTACACCTTC.

This clonotype is categorized as medium-sized (0.01 to 0.1%). The chain uses TRBV19 and TRBJ1-2; D uncertain. V was cut by 9 bases and J by 5 bases, with 19 bases left in between. Germline V gives CDR1 LNHDA, CDR2 SQIVND (reference sequence). CDR3 length equals 14 residues. This CDR3 is CASTAPSLGYGYTF. The DNA of the CDR3 is TGTGCCAGCACGGCCCCTTCTTTAGGGTATGGCTACACCTTC.

This chain links TRBV7-2 with TRBJ2-1; D is unclear. There are 13 residues in the CDR3. In germline, CDR1 is SGHTA, CDR2 FQGNSA. V was clipped by 4 bases and J by 4 bases, with 8 bases between them. The CDR3 is CASSSSRYNEQFF. Here the CDR3 DNA reads TGTGCCAGCAGCTCTTCAAGATACAATGAGCAGTTCTTC.

In its sample, this clonotype was seen many times. The J gene is TRBJ2-1, the V gene TRBV19; D is perhaps TRBD1 (6 bases). In germline, CDR1 is LNHDA, CDR2 SQIVND (reference sequence). CDR3 size: 14 residues. The V end lost 3 bases, the J end lost 7 bases, and 13 bases lay between the germline ends. The CDR3 reads CASSIIGTGNEQFF. The CDR3 nucleotides read TGTGCCAGTAGTATCATAGGAACAGGGAATGAGCAGTTCTTC.

The gene calls are TRBV19 and TRBJ2-1; 9 nucleotides line up with TRBD2. The CDR3 is 17 residues long. V was pared by 3 bases and J by 2 bases, with 8 bases of the junction left unmatched. From germline, CDR1 is LNHDA and CDR2 SQIVND (reference sequence). The CDR3 DNA is TGTGCCAGTAGTATGGGAGGCGGGGGGGTGCCCTACAATGAGCAGTTCTTC. Translation: CASSMGGGGVPYNEQFF.

This clonotype was seen a handful of times. V usage is TRBV9 and J usage is TRBJ1-1, with D uncertain. V lost 0 bases, J lost 7 bases, and 13 bases lay in between. The CDR3 sequence is 14 residues long. Germline CDR1 and CDR2: SGDLS and YYNGEE. CDR3 sequence reads: CASSVDPVAGEAFF. CDR3 nucleotides: TGTGCCAGCAGCGTAGATCCTGTGGCGGGTGAAGCTTTCTTT. Variable domain in full (rest from reference TRBV9 and TRBJ1-1): DSGVTQTPKHLITATGQRVTLRCSPRSGDLSVYWYQQSLDQGLQFLIQYYNGEERAKGNILERFSAQQFPDLHSELNLSSLELGDSALYFCASSVDPVAGEAFFGQGTRLTVV.

This clonotype was detected many times. The chain uses TRBV5-4 and TRBJ1-2; tentatively, D is TRBD1 (5 bases). V was clipped by 0 bases and J by 5 bases, with 11 bases between them. Germline CDR1 reads SGHNT; CDR2 reads YYREEE (reference sequence). The CDR3 extends over 14 amino acids. CDR3 sequence: CASSLGGGRYGYTF. For the CDR3, the DNA is TGTGCCAGCAGCTTGGGGGGGGGGAGATATGGCTACACCTTC.

The rearrangement joins TRBV6-6 to TRBJ1-5, with D uncertain. Trimming took off 7 bases at V and 6 bases at J, with 13 bases between the two ends. CDR1 is MNHNY and CDR2 is SVGAGI in the germline V gene (reference sequence). The CDR3 runs to 13 residues. As DNA, the CDR3 is TGTGCCAGCAATAGGGCAGACTTTCAGCCCCAGCATTTT. This sequence encodes CASNRADFQPQHF.

This clonotype is categorized as medium-sized (0.01 to 0.1%). This chain connects TRBV6-1 to TRBJ1-2; 8 bases are a match to TRBD1. Germline V lookup: CDR1 MNHNS, CDR2 SASEGT. V lost 3 bases, J lost 4 bases, and 10 bases stayed unmatched. CDR3 length: 16 residues. CDR3 bases: TGTGCCAGCAGTGAGTTGGACAGGGTCTTTAGCTATGGCTACACCTTC. This sequence encodes CASSELDRVFSYGYTF.